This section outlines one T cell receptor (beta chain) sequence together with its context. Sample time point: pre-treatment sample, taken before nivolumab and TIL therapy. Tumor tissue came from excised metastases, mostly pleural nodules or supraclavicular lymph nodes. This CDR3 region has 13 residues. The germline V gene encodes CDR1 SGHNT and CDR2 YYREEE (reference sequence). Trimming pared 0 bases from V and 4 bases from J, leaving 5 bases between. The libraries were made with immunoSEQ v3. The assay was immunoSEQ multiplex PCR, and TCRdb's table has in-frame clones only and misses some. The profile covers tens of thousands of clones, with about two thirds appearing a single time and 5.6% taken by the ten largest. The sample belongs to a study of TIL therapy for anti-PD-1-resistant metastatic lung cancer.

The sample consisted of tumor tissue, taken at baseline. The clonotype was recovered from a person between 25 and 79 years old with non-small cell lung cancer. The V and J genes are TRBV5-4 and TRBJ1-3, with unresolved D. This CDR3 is CASSLDRGNTIYF. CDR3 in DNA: TGTGCCAGCAGCTTGGACCGGGGAAACACCATATATTTT.